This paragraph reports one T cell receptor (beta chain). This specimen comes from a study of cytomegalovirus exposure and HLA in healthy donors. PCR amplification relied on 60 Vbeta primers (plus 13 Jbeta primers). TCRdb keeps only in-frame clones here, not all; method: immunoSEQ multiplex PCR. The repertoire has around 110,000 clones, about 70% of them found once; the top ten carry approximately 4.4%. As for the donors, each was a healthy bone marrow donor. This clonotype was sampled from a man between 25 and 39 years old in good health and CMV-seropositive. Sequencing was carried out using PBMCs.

The CDR3 region is CAWESSGGAKNIQYF. The DNA of the CDR3 is TGTGCCTGGGAATCTAGCGGGGGTGCCAAAAACATTCAGTACTTC. The gene calls are TRBV30 and TRBJ2-4; 10 nucleotides align to TRBD2. Germline loops: CDR1 GTSNPN, CDR2 SVGIG (reference sequence). After removal of 5 bases from V and 1 base from J, the junction contained 5 bases not matched to a gene. The CDR3 totals 15 residues.